A selection of T cell receptor beta chains follows, all from one sample in a study of T cell responses to AZD1222 COVID-19 vaccine. Sequencing used immunoSEQ multiplex PCR; TCRdb keeps in-frame clones, though not all of them. The sample shows 150,000 to 200,000 clones, roughly nine tenths of them seen only once. Sequenced here: peripheral blood, sampled 28 days after the second AZD1222 dose. The receptors stem from an adult who received the AZD1222 COVID-19 vaccine. Both conserved end residues are part of each CDR3. Each record gives: D gene, V gene, clone size, J gene, CDR3 DNA, CDR3 protein. A D gene is named only where the DNA matches it firmly. Only part of the rows carry a size: once, few, many, or a class if the clone is expanded.

d_gene: -
v_gene: TRBV4-1
abundance: once
j_gene: TRBJ1-1
CDR3nt: TGCGCCAGCAGCCAAAAACGGAGGGGGGCGGCTGAAGCTTTCTTT
CDR3aa: CASSQKRRGAAEAFF

d_gene: -
v_gene: TRBV11-1
abundance: -
j_gene: TRBJ1-1
CDR3nt: TGTGCCAGCAGCTTAGCGACGGCCACTGAAGCTTTCTTT
CDR3aa: CASSLATATEAFF

d_gene: -
v_gene: TRBV27
abundance: -
j_gene: TRBJ2-1
CDR3nt: TGTGCCAGCAGTTTGGAGGACACTAGCTCCTACAATGAGCAGTTCTTC
CDR3aa: CASSLEDTSSYNEQFF

d_gene: -
v_gene: TRBV5-1
abundance: once
j_gene: TRBJ2-3
CDR3nt: TGCGCCAGCAGCCCGAGCCGAGATACGCAGTATTTT
CDR3aa: CASSPSRDTQYF

d_gene: -
v_gene: TRBV7-9
abundance: -
j_gene: TRBJ1-4
CDR3nt: TGTGCCAGCAGCTCGTCCGGTGCAACTAATGAAAAACTGTTTTTT
CDR3aa: CASSSSGATNEKLFF

d_gene: TRBD2
v_gene: TRBV5-4
abundance: -
j_gene: TRBJ2-7
CDR3nt: TGTGCCAGCAGCCCCGGACTAGCGGGGCTCGCCTACGAGCAGTACTTC
CDR3aa: CASSPGLAGLAYEQYF

d_gene: -
v_gene: TRBV29-1
abundance: -
j_gene: TRBJ2-7
CDR3nt: TGCAGCGTTTACGGCAGCACCTACGAGCAGTACTTC
CDR3aa: CSVYGSTYEQYF

d_gene: TRBD1
v_gene: TRBV24-1
abundance: -
j_gene: TRBJ2-3
CDR3nt: TGTGCCACCAGTGGCGGGGACAGGGTGACAGATACGCAGTATTTT
CDR3aa: CATSGGDRVTDTQYF

d_gene: -
v_gene: TRBV28
abundance: -
j_gene: TRBJ2-1
CDR3nt: TGTGCCAGCAGTTTAGGTCCCGCCTCCTACAATGAGCAGTTCTTC
CDR3aa: CASSLGPASYNEQFF

d_gene: -
v_gene: TRBV20-1
abundance: -
j_gene: TRBJ1-3
CDR3nt: TGCAGTGCTGCGACAGGAAACACCATATATTTT
CDR3aa: CSAATGNTIYF

d_gene: -
v_gene: TRBV5-8
abundance: -
j_gene: TRBJ1-2
CDR3nt: TGTGCCAGCAGCTTGGTACGGGCGGGAGGCTACACCTTC
CDR3aa: CASSLVRAGGYTF

d_gene: TRBD1
v_gene: TRBV2
abundance: once
j_gene: TRBJ2-5
CDR3nt: TGTGCCAGCAGAGCGGACAGGGCTCAGGAGACCCAGTACTTC
CDR3aa: CASRADRAQETQYF

d_gene: -
v_gene: TRBV5-6
abundance: -
j_gene: TRBJ1-2
CDR3nt: TGTGCCAGCAGCTGGACAGATGACTATGGCTACACCTTC
CDR3aa: CASSWTDDYGYTF

d_gene: -
v_gene: TRBV18
abundance: -
j_gene: TRBJ2-3
CDR3nt: TGTGCCAGCTCAATGGCTATAACGGGCACAGATACGCAGTATTTT
CDR3aa: CASSMAITGTDTQYF

d_gene: TRBD1
v_gene: TRBV4-2
abundance: -
j_gene: TRBJ1-1
CDR3nt: TGTGCCAGCAGCCACCGAGACAGGGACACTGAAGCTTTCTTT
CDR3aa: CASSHRDRDTEAFF

d_gene: TRBD1
v_gene: TRBV10-3
abundance: -
j_gene: TRBJ1-2
CDR3nt: TGTGCCATCAGTCAGGACAGGGGAATCGATGGCTACACCTTC
CDR3aa: CAISQDRGIDGYTF

d_gene: -
v_gene: TRBV6-5
abundance: -
j_gene: TRBJ2-1
CDR3nt: TGTGCCAGCAGCCCACAGCACTACAATGAGCAGTTCTTC
CDR3aa: CASSPQHYNEQFF

d_gene: -
v_gene: TRBV7-3
abundance: -
j_gene: TRBJ1-2
CDR3nt: TGTGCCAGCAGCTTGGGCCCGACGGGGGGTGGCTACACCTTC
CDR3aa: CASSLGPTGGGYTF

d_gene: -
v_gene: TRBV5-1
abundance: -
j_gene: TRBJ2-7
CDR3nt: TGCGCCAGCAGCTTGGCCGGGGGGCCTGACTACGAGCAGTACTTC
CDR3aa: CASSLAGGPDYEQYF

d_gene: TRBD2
v_gene: TRBV6-5
abundance: once
j_gene: TRBJ2-3
CDR3nt: TGTGCCAGCAGACGGGGGGGCGAGTCAGATACGCAGTATTTT
CDR3aa: CASRRGGESDTQYF

d_gene: -
v_gene: TRBV29-1
abundance: -
j_gene: TRBJ1-2
CDR3nt: TGCAGCGTTGAAAGGAGGAACTATGGCTACACCTTC
CDR3aa: CSVERRNYGYTF

d_gene: -
v_gene: TRBV2
abundance: -
j_gene: TRBJ1-6
CDR3nt: TGTGCCAGCAGTCGAGGTTTTTCACCCCTCCACTTT
CDR3aa: CASSRGFSPLHF

d_gene: TRBD1
v_gene: TRBV29-1
abundance: -
j_gene: TRBJ1-5
CDR3nt: TGCAGCGTTGAATTTCCGGACAGGGGGCAGAGCAATCAGCCCCAGCATTTT
CDR3aa: CSVEFPDRGQSNQPQHF

d_gene: -
v_gene: TRBV19
abundance: few
j_gene: TRBJ1-5
CDR3nt: TGTGCCAGTAGGAAGATCCCAGGGGCCCAGCATTTT
CDR3aa: CASRKIPGAQHF

d_gene: -
v_gene: TRBV3-1/TRBV3-2
abundance: -
j_gene: TRBJ2-7
CDR3nt: TGTGCCAGCAGCCGAGGGGGCGAGCAGTACTTC
CDR3aa: CASSRGGEQYF

d_gene: TRBD2
v_gene: TRBV9
abundance: once
j_gene: TRBJ2-3
CDR3nt: TGTGCCAGCAGCGAGGCCAGCGGGACTCTCCCCCCAGATACGCAGTATTTT
CDR3aa: CASSEASGTLPPDTQYF

d_gene: -
v_gene: TRBV19
abundance: -
j_gene: TRBJ2-7
CDR3nt: TGTGCCAGTAGTACACAAGCTAGCTCCTACGAGCAGTACTTC
CDR3aa: CASSTQASSYEQYF

d_gene: TRBD2
v_gene: TRBV27
abundance: -
j_gene: TRBJ2-1
CDR3nt: TGTGCCAGTCAACGGGTGGGGGGGGGCTACAATGAGCAGTTCTTC
CDR3aa: CASQRVGGGYNEQFF

d_gene: TRBD2
v_gene: TRBV10-3
abundance: -
j_gene: TRBJ2-1
CDR3nt: TGTGCCATCAGTGGGCTAGCGGGGGTCAATGAGCAGTTCTTC
CDR3aa: CAISGLAGVNEQFF

d_gene: -
v_gene: TRBV6-5
abundance: once
j_gene: TRBJ1-2
CDR3nt: TGTGCCAGCAGTTACCCAGGGAACCCCTATGGCTACACCTTC
CDR3aa: CASSYPGNPYGYTF

d_gene: TRBD1
v_gene: TRBV5-1
abundance: -
j_gene: TRBJ2-2
CDR3nt: TGCGCCAGTGGAGACCCATTAAGGGGGCCGAACACCGGGGAGCTGTTTTTT
CDR3aa: CASGDPLRGPNTGELFF

d_gene: -
v_gene: TRBV5-4
abundance: once
j_gene: TRBJ1-6
CDR3nt: TGTGCCAGCAGCTTGAATCAGAATAATTCACCCCTCCACTTT
CDR3aa: CASSLNQNNSPLHF

d_gene: -
v_gene: TRBV11-2
abundance: -
j_gene: TRBJ2-7
CDR3nt: TGTGCCAGCAGCTTATTGATTTGGGCAGGCTCCTACGAGCAGTACTTC
CDR3aa: CASSLLIWAGSYEQYF

d_gene: -
v_gene: TRBV5-1
abundance: -
j_gene: TRBJ2-2
CDR3nt: TGCGCCAGCAGCTTCGACGGGTCCGGGGAGCTGTTTTTT
CDR3aa: CASSFDGSGELFF

d_gene: -
v_gene: TRBV20-1
abundance: -
j_gene: TRBJ1-1
CDR3nt: TGCAGTGCTAGTTTGGGGTACACTGAAGCTTTCTTT
CDR3aa: CSASLGYTEAFF

d_gene: TRBD1
v_gene: TRBV6-6
abundance: -
j_gene: TRBJ1-2
CDR3nt: TGTGCCAGCGGTCCCCCCGCCTCTTCCGGCACAGGGGGTAGTGGCTACACCTTC
CDR3aa: CASGPPASSGTGGSGYTF

d_gene: TRBD1
v_gene: TRBV9
abundance: -
j_gene: TRBJ2-3
CDR3nt: TGTGCCAGCAGCAACACCGGGACAGGGGGCACAGATACGCAGTATTTT
CDR3aa: CASSNTGTGGTDTQYF

d_gene: -
v_gene: TRBV25-1
abundance: -
j_gene: TRBJ2-3
CDR3nt: TGTGCCAGCAAATCGGGGGAATTCACAGATACGCAGTATTTT
CDR3aa: CASKSGEFTDTQYF

d_gene: -
v_gene: TRBV9
abundance: -
j_gene: TRBJ1-6
CDR3nt: TGTGCCAGCAGCGCCGGACACTATAATTCACCCCTCCACTTT
CDR3aa: CASSAGHYNSPLHF

d_gene: -
v_gene: TRBV3-1/TRBV3-2
abundance: -
j_gene: TRBJ2-5
CDR3nt: TGTGCCAGCAGCCAAGATCAGAGGGGCGGATTCTCTCGAGAGACCCAGTACTTC
CDR3aa: CASSQDQRGGFSRETQYF

d_gene: TRBD2
v_gene: TRBV2
abundance: once
j_gene: TRBJ2-3
CDR3nt: TGTGCCAGCATGGTCGCGGGGGAGGCAGATACGCAGTATTTT
CDR3aa: CASMVAGEADTQYF

d_gene: -
v_gene: TRBV10-2
abundance: once
j_gene: TRBJ1-3
CDR3nt: TGCGCCAGCAGTGAGTCGACGGGCGAAACCCCCATATATTTT
CDR3aa: CASSESTGETPIYF

d_gene: -
v_gene: TRBV2
abundance: -
j_gene: TRBJ1-1
CDR3nt: TGTGCCAGCACCCGGCAGAACACTGAAGCTTTCTTT
CDR3aa: CASTRQNTEAFF

d_gene: -
v_gene: TRBV5-1
abundance: -
j_gene: TRBJ1-1
CDR3nt: TGCGCCAGCAGCCCGACGTCGGAGAGGGGTAACACTGAAGCTTTCTTT
CDR3aa: CASSPTSERGNTEAFF

d_gene: TRBD1
v_gene: TRBV7-2
abundance: -
j_gene: TRBJ1-3
CDR3nt: TGTGCCAGCAGCTTGGGACAGTTAATCTCTGGAAACACCATATATTTT
CDR3aa: CASSLGQLISGNTIYF

d_gene: -
v_gene: TRBV5-1
abundance: -
j_gene: TRBJ1-2
CDR3nt: TGCGCCAGCAGCTTGGCCGGGACACAACCTCGCCGCCCTGGCTACACCTTC
CDR3aa: CASSLAGTQPRRPGYTF